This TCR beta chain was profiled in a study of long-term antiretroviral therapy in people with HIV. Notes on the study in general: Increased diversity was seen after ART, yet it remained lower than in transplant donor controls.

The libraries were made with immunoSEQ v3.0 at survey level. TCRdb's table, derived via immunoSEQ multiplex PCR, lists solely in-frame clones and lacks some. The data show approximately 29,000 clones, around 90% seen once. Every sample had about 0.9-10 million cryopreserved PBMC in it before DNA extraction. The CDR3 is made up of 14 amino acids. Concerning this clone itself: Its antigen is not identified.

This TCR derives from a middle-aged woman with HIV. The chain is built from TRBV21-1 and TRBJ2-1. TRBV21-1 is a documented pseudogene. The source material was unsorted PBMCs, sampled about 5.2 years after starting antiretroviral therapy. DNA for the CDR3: TGTGCCAGCAGCAAAGTTTTGGGCTACAATGAGCAGTTCTTC. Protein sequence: CASSKVLGYNEQFF.